These T cell receptor beta chains were read from a single sample in a study of blood T cells in healthy people across ages. TCRdb redid the calling of the 5' RACE reads with MiXCR, one entry per CDR3 protein. The profile covers hundreds of thousands of distinct CDR3 sequences, with 49% appearing a single time and about 32% taken by the ten largest. The sequencing input was blood. Receptors originate from a woman aged 55-70 years in good health. Both conserved end residues are part of each CDR3. D genes are given only for firm matches. Size is stated for part of the rows, as once, few or many counts, or as a class when the clone is expanded.

d_gene,abundance,v_gene,j_gene,CDR3nt,CDR3aa
.,.,TRBV10-3,TRBJ1-1,TGTGCCATCAGTGAGGCGGCCCCGAACACTGAAGCTTTCTTT,CAISEAAPNTEAFF
.,.,TRBV7-2,TRBJ2-3,TGTGCCAGCAGCTTAGCCGTTGCCCGCCCAGATACGCAGTATTTT,CASSLAVARPDTQYF
TRBD2,many,TRBV20-1,TRBJ2-1,TGCAGTGCTAGAGTCGCTAGCGGAAAGAGCTCCTACAATGAGCAGTTCTTC,CSARVASGKSSYNEQFF
TRBD1,once,TRBV5-1,TRBJ2-1,TGCGCCAGCAGCTTGTACGGGACAGGGGCTTACAATGAGCAGTTCTTC,CASSLYGTGAYNEQFF
TRBD2,many,TRBV7-2,TRBJ2-1,TGTGCCAGCAGCTTAGAGGGACTAGCGGGAGATCTAGGGAGGAATGAGCAGTTCTTC,CASSLEGLAGDLGRNEQFF
TRBD2,once,TRBV20-1,TRBJ2-3,TGCAGTGCTGAGCCGGGACTAGCGGGAGCAGGGGGCCAAGATACGCAGTATTTT,CSAEPGLAGAGGQDTQYF
TRBD1,.,TRBV7-8,TRBJ2-4,TGTGCCAGCATCCGTGGGACAGGGGCGCACAATGAGCAGTACTTC,CASIRGTGAHNEQYF
TRBD2,many,TRBV7-2,TRBJ2-7,TGTGCCAGCAGCGGTATCGGGACTAGCGGCTACGAGCAGTACTTC,CASSGIGTSGYEQYF
.,.,TRBV4-3,TRBJ1-6,TGCGCCAGCAGCCAAGAAAAGGATGGAGGGTTTTTCTATAATTCACCCCTCCACTTT,CASSQEKDGGFFYNSPLHF
.,.,TRBV29-1,TRBJ2-3,TGCAGCTTGAGGAGGGGTGGGAGCACAGGTACGCAGTATTTT,CSLRRGGSTGTQYF
.,.,TRBV2,TRBJ1-1,TGTGCCAGCAGCTACGGCAGGGCGGCTTTCTTT,CASSYGRAAFF
.,few,TRBV7-9,TRBJ2-3,TGTGCCAGCAGCCCACAGACGGATACGCAGTATTTT,CASSPQTDTQYF
TRBD2,.,TRBV20-1,TRBJ2-5,TGCAGTGCTAGACGGGGACTAGCCTTCCGCTCCTACAATGAGCAGTACTTC,CSARRGLAFRSYNEQYF
.,.,TRBV6-5,TRBJ2-7,TGTGCCAGCAGTTCAGGGCTTGGGTCCTACGAGCAGTACTTC,CASSSGLGSYEQYF
TRBD2,.,TRBV15,TRBJ2-1,TGTGCCACCAGCAGAGGAGCCGGGACTAGCGGGAGGGTGGGGGATTACAGTGAGCAGTTCTTC,CATSRGAGTSGRVGDYSEQFF
TRBD1,.,TRBV7-2,TRBJ1-2,TGTGCCAGCAGACCAACAGGGGGCGCATACTATGGCTACACCTTC,CASRPTGGAYYGYTF
TRBD2,.,TRBV20-1,TRBJ2-3,TGCAGTGCTAGAGAGACCACCCGACTAGCGGGAACGTATTTT,CSARETTRLAGTYF
.,.,TRBV28,TRBJ1-2,TGTGCCAGCAGCCCTCCGGGCAGGGCCAACTATGGCTACACCTTC,CASSPPGRANYGYTF
.,few,TRBV7-2,TRBJ2-7,TGTGCCAGCAGCCGGCTACCGGGAGACGGGACCTACGAGCAGTACTTC,CASSRLPGDGTYEQYF
TRBD1,.,TRBV29-1,TRBJ2-5,TGCAGCGTCCCCCTACAGGGGGCTATTCAAGAGACCCAGTACTTC,CSVPLQGAIQETQYF
TRBD2,.,TRBV20-1,TRBJ2-1,TGCAGTGCTAGAGCGACAACTAGCGGGAGAGTCGATGAGCAGTTCTTC,CSARATTSGRVDEQFF
.,few,TRBV9,TRBJ2-1,TGTGCCAGCAGCGTAGGTAACAGTCCTGGGGAGGAGTTCTTC,CASSVGNSPGEEFF
TRBD1,.,TRBV2,TRBJ2-3,TGTGCCAGGCTCGGGACAGGAGAGTCAGGTACGCAGTATTTT,CARLGTGESGTQYF
.,.,TRBV20-1,TRBJ1-5,TGCAGTGCTAGAGAGGGAACCATGGGCAATCAGCCCCAGCATTTT,CSAREGTMGNQPQHF
TRBD1,.,TRBV20-1,TRBJ2-5,TGCAGTGCTAGACTTAGAGGGGGCAGGGGGCGCTGGGAGACCCAGTACTTC,CSARLRGGRGRWETQYF
TRBD1,.,TRBV7-2,TRBJ2-6,TGTGCCAGCAGCCTTTGGACAGGGGCGATGGGGGCCAACGTCCTGACTTTC,CASSLWTGAMGANVLTF
TRBD2,many,TRBV7-2,TRBJ2-7,TGTGCCAGCAGCTTAGCCCACGCGGGGGACTTTAACTACGAGCAGTACTTC,CASSLAHAGDFNYEQYF
TRBD2,.,TRBV18,TRBJ2-1,TGTGCCAGCTCACCTCCCCAGACTAGCGGGATCCCCTACAATGAGCAGTTCTTC,CASSPPQTSGIPYNEQFF
TRBD1,.,TRBV29-1,TRBJ2-7,TGCAGCTCCCGGGACAGCTCCTACGAGCAGTACTTC,CSSRDSSYEQYF
TRBD2,.,TRBV18,TRBJ2-7,TGTGCCAGCTCACCACCGAGCGGGAGTACCCACGAGCAGTACTTC,CASSPPSGSTHEQYF
TRBD2,.,TRBV2,TRBJ2-3,TGTGCCAGCAGTTCCCTCGCGGGAGGGGCAGATACGCAGTATTTT,CASSSLAGGADTQYF
TRBD1,few,TRBV19,TRBJ1-1,TGTGCCAGTAGTAACGACAGGGGAGTCACTGAAGCTTTCTTT,CASSNDRGVTEAFF
TRBD1,.,TRBV16,TRBJ2-2,TGTGCCAGCAGCCGTCCCGGACAGGGAATCAGGGAGCTGTTTTTT,CASSRPGQGIRELFF